These 28 T cell receptor beta chains were sequenced from one sample in a study of blood T cell repertoires in COVID-19. TCRdb's table, derived via immunoSEQ multiplex PCR, lists solely in-frame clones and lacks some. The repertoire holds about 170,000 clones, with about nine tenths as singletons. Sequenced input: peripheral blood. The receptor source for this set is a man aged 18 to 29 with COVID-19, enrolled during active disease.

In its sample, this clone was seen once. The CDR3 sequence is CARDYGTSNTGELFF. CDR3 DNA: TGTGCCCGCGATTACGGGACATCGAACACCGGGGAGCTGTTTTTT. V gene TRBV30 combines with J gene TRBJ2-2; D possibly corresponds to TRBD1 (6 bases). This CDR3 spans 15 amino acids. V was trimmed by 8 bases and J by 0 bases, leaving 16 bases between them. Per germline, CDR1 GTSNPN and CDR2 SVGIG (reference sequence).

This sequence joins TRBV5-1 and TRBJ2-1; D remains ambiguous. Trimming shortened V by 4 bases and J by 7 bases, and 12 bases separated the two germline ends. This CDR3 comprises 13 residues. Germline V gene data show CDR1 as SGHRS and CDR2 as YFSETQ. Here the CDR3 DNA reads TGCGCCAGCAGCCCCGTCCCCGGGAATGAGCAGTTCTTC. Protein product: CASSPVPGNEQFF.

The rearrangement joins TRBV5-6 to TRBJ2-1; 10 bases agree with TRBD2. In germline, CDR1 is SGHDT, CDR2 YYEEEE. This CDR3 is 16 amino acids long. The J segment lost 2 bases and the V segment lost 2 bases, leaving 4 bases of the junction unmatched. This CDR3 reads CASSLGLAETYNEQFF. CDR3 DNA: TGTGCCAGCAGCTTAGGACTAGCGGAGACCTACAATGAGCAGTTCTTC. The entire variable domain, with the rest obtained from reference TRBV5-6 and TRBJ2-1, is as follows: DAGVTQSPTHLIKTRGQQVTLRCSPKSGHDTVSWYQQALGQGPQFIFQYYEEEERQRGNFPDRFSGHQFPNYSSELNVNALLLGDSALYLCASSLGLAETYNEQFFGPGTRLTVL.

This clone was counted once. The J gene is TRBJ1-2, the V gene TRBV19, with TRBD1 matching over 9 bases. V lost 8 bases and J lost 7; bases outside the gene matches: 5. Looked up from germline, CDR1 is LNHDA and CDR2 is SQIVND (reference sequence). The CDR3 is 12 residues long. The chain's CDR3 is CASGRTGVGYTF. The CDR3 DNA sequence: TGTGCCAGTGGGCGGACAGGGGTTGGCTACACCTTC.

This rearrangement joins TRBV7-2 to TRBJ2-3; 10 bases are shared with TRBD2. V shed 3 bases, J shed 4 bases, and the junction held 7 bases outside the gene matches. The CDR3 length is 16 residues. Germline V lookup: CDR1 SGHTA, CDR2 FQGNSA. CDR3 protein: CASSFLAGGRADTQYF. CDR3 coding DNA: TGTGCCAGCAGCTTCTTAGCGGGAGGTCGGGCAGATACGCAGTATTTT.

The chain joins TRBV6-6 to TRBJ1-1; 7 bases line up with TRBD1. The V gene end was trimmed by 6 bases and the J gene end by 0 bases; junction bases not matched to a gene: 10. This CDR3 contains 16 residues. The germline gives CDR1 MNHNY, CDR2 SVGAGI (reference sequence). The CDR3 DNA follows: TGTGCCAGCAGCCCCGGACAGGCACCTCTGAACACTGAAGCTTTCTTT. This codes for CASSPGQAPLNTEAFF.

CDR3 in DNA: TGTGCCAGTAGTATAGAGGCGGGAGTCTACGAGCAGTACTTC. Translating it yields CASSIEAGVYEQYF. This sequence joins TRBV19 and TRBJ2-7; TRBD2 aligns across 7 bases. Per the germline V gene, CDR1 is LNHDA and CDR2 is SQIVND (reference sequence). V trimming: 0 bases; J trimming: 3 bases; junction bases outside the gene matches: 2. The CDR3 contains 14 residues.

This clone is large. The CDR3 region has the DNA TGTGCCAGCAGCCCCCAGGTACAGGGGAACTATGGCTACACCTTC. This sequence encodes CASSPQVQGNYGYTF. J is TRBJ1-2 and V is TRBV9, with TRBD1 identical over 7 bases. Unmatched junction bases numbered 8, after V lost 4 bases and J lost 2 bases. The CDR3 totals 15 residues. CDR1 SGDLS and CDR2 YYNGEE come from the germline V gene.

This clone was observed a single time. CDR3 DNA: TGTGCCAGCAGTTCACCAGGGTCTTATCCGTTCGCGAACACCGGGGAGCTGTTTTTT. This encodes CASSSPGSYPFANTGELFF. The J gene is TRBJ2-2, the V gene TRBV28, with TRBD1 as a possible D gene (5 bases). V was cut by 4 bases and J by 0 bases, with 21 bases left in between. The germline CDR1 and CDR2 sequences are MDHEN and SYDVKM. The CDR3 runs to 19 residues.

V usage is TRBV9 and J usage is TRBJ1-1; the D gene is possibly TRBD1 (5 bases). Germline CDR1 and CDR2: SGDLS and YYNGEE. V shed 4 bases and J shed 2 bases, with 18 bases lying between them. The CDR3 has 16 residues. CDR3 amino acids: CASSPRLGGGNTEAFF. The CDR3 region has the DNA TGTGCCAGCAGCCCTAGACTTGGCGGGGGAAACACTGAAGCTTTCTTT. The complete variable domain, with remaining parts taken from reference TRBV9 and TRBJ1-1, reads DSGVTQTPKHLITATGQRVTLRCSPRSGDLSVYWYQQSLDQGLQFLIQYYNGEERAKGNILERFSAQQFPDLHSELNLSSLELGDSALYFCASSPRLGGGNTEAFFGQGTRLTVV.

CDR3 sequence (DNA): TGTGCCAGCAGCTTCGTGGGGACAGGATCCTACGAGCAGTACTTC. Translated, it gives CASSFVGTGSYEQYF. This chain joins TRBV7-2 and TRBJ2-7; 8 nucleotides agree with TRBD1. The junction had 5 bases not matched to a gene; V was cut back by 3 bases and J by 1 base. This CDR3 comprises 15 residues. The germline gives CDR1 SGHTA, CDR2 FQGNSA.

The chain joins TRBV7-3 to TRBJ2-1, with a weak D call TRBD1 (6 bases). From germline, CDR1 is SGHTA and CDR2 FQGTGA. Trimming took off 3 bases at V and 3 bases at J, with 12 bases between the two ends. CDR3 length: 15 residues. For the CDR3, the DNA is TGTGCCAGCAGCTTCAGGGGTAGCCGCTACAATGAGCAGTTCTTC. This sequence encodes CASSFRGSRYNEQFF.

This chain links TRBV7-3 with TRBJ2-1, with 7 positions matching TRBD2. The CDR3 is made up of 14 amino acids. Germline CDR1 SGHTA, CDR2 FQGTGA. The V and J ends lost 4 bases and 1 base, in that order; junction bases with no gene match: 1. CDR3 nucleotides: TGTGCCAGCAGCTCGGGGGGTTCCTACAATGAGCAGTTCTTC. The encoded protein is CASSSGGSYNEQFF.

V and J are TRBV18 and TRBJ2-7, with 7 bases identical to TRBD1. The J segment lost 2 bases and the V segment lost 3 bases, leaving 7 bases of the junction unmatched. Germline V gene lookup returns CDR1 KGHSH and CDR2 LQKENI. CDR3 length equals 15 residues. The DNA of the CDR3 is TGTGCCAGCTCACCGTTCCCCCAGGGGGCCTACGAGCAGTACTTC. Translated, it gives CASSPFPQGAYEQYF.

The rearrangement joins TRBV7-7 to TRBJ2-2; 8 nucleotides line up with TRBD1. Germline CDR1 SSHAT, CDR2 FNYEAQ (reference sequence). With 4 bases clipped from V and 4 bases from J, the junction kept 5 bases outside the gene matches. The CDR3 totals 15 residues. DNA of the CDR3: TGTGCCAGCAGCTCCCAGACAGGGGCCACCGGGGAGCTGTTTTTT. Protein sequence: CASSSQTGATGELFF. The full variable domain, completed using reference TRBV7-7 and TRBJ2-2, is GAGVSQSPRYKVTKRGQDVTLRCDPISSHATLYWYQQALGQGPEFLTYFNYEAQPDKSGLPSDRFSAERPEGSISTLTIQRTEQRDSAMYRCASSSQTGATGELFFGEGSRLTVL.

This chain uses TRBV4-3 with TRBJ2-2; a possible D gene is TRBD2 (5 bases). Germline V gives CDR1 LGHNA, CDR2 YSLEER. Trimming stripped 0 bases from V and 0 bases from J, with 20 bases between. CDR3 length: 20 residues. The CDR3 loop is CASSQDLKASKRSNTGELFF. DNA of the CDR3: TGCGCCAGCAGCCAAGATCTGAAGGCTAGCAAGCGGTCGAACACCGGGGAGCTGTTTTTT.

The rearrangement uses TRBV9 and TRBJ2-1, with D maybe TRBD2 (5 bases). The CDR3 sequence is 13 residues long. In germline, CDR1 is SGDLS, CDR2 YYNGEE. Between the trimmed V and J ends, which lost 0 bases and 10 bases, there was a span of 11 bases. CDR3 coding DNA: TGTGCCAGCAGCGTAGACGTCAGCGGAGAGCAGTTCTTC. This gives the protein CASSVDVSGEQFF.

This clone came up once. The genes are TRBV30 and TRBJ2-3, with D maybe TRBD2 (6 bases). Germline V gives CDR1 GTSNPN, CDR2 SVGIG (reference sequence). Trimming took off 5 bases at V and 4 bases at J, with 13 bases between the two ends. The length of the CDR3 is 13 residues. DNA for the CDR3: TGTGCCTGGGGGCGGGGTGGGCCAGATACGCAGTATTTT. It is translated as CAWGRGGPDTQYF.

This clone was picked up a small number of times. A junction end diverges from the germline sequence, so it may reflect a read error. The chain carries TRBV4-1 and TRBJ1-4; 7 nucleotides line up with TRBD1. CDR3 length equals 14 residues. CDR1 MGHRA and CDR2 YSYEKL come from the germline V gene. The CDR3 spells CASSQDRGTEKLLF. In DNA form, the CDR3 reads TGCGCCAGCAGCCAAGATAGGGGGACAGAAAAACTGCTTTTT.

This rearrangement joins TRBV29-1 to TRBJ2-3; 8 bases match TRBD1. With V trimmed by 4 bases and J by 4 bases, 13 bases remained unmatched. Germline V gives CDR1 SQVTM, CDR2 ANQGSEA. This CDR3 comprises 16 residues. In DNA, the CDR3 is TGCAGCGTTGTGGTTGGGGGACAGGCTGGCGCAGATACGCAGTATTTT. This sequence encodes CSVVVGGQAGADTQYF.

The chain links TRBV7-2 to TRBJ2-7; D is unresolved. The CDR3 is 11 residues long. In germline, CDR1 is SGHTA, CDR2 FQGNSA. Trimming took off 1 base at V and 6 bases at J, with 4 bases between the two ends. CDR3 sequence (DNA): TGTGCCAGCAGCTTAGACGGCGAGCAGTACTTC. This codes for CASSLDGEQYF. Using reference TRBV7-2 and TRBJ2-7 for the parts outside the CDR3, the full variable domain is GAGVSQSPSNKVTEKGKDVELRCDPISGHTALYWYRQSLGQGLEFLIYFQGNSAPDKSGLPSDRFSAERTGGSVSTLTIQRTQQEDSAVYLCASSLDGEQYFGPGTRLTVT.

J is TRBJ2-7 and V is TRBV9; 8 bases fit TRBD1. Germline V gene lookup returns CDR1 SGDLS and CDR2 YYNGEE. The CDR3 spans 14 residues. The trim removed 0 bases at V and 3 bases at J, leaving 2 bases unmatched. The CDR3 sequence: CASSVEDRDYEQYF. DNA for the CDR3: TGTGCCAGCAGCGTAGAGGACAGGGACTACGAGCAGTACTTC.

The chain couples TRBV19 to TRBJ2-3, with D unresolved. CDR1 and CDR2 (germline): LNHDA, SQIVND (reference sequence). The CDR3 has 16 residues. With 5 bases removed from V and 1 base from J, the gap between germline ends came to 16 bases. The CDR3 spells CASSGYTFLGTDTQYF. The CDR3 DNA sequence: TGTGCCAGTAGTGGTTACACGTTTCTTGGCACAGATACGCAGTATTTT.

The rearrangement links TRBV27 to TRBJ1-2, with 7 bases fitting TRBD1. V was pared by 5 bases and J by 9 bases, with 6 bases of the junction left unmatched. The CDR3 loop spans 12 amino acids. Germline lookup yields CDR1 MNHEY and CDR2 SMNVEV (reference sequence). The CDR3: CASSNRQGRYTF. The CDR3 DNA reads TGTGCCAGCAGTAACAGACAGGGTCGCTACACCTTC.

CDR3 nucleotide sequence: TGCGCCAGCAGCCAAGACGCGTCAGGGGGCTATGAGCAGTTCTTC. It codes for CASSQDASGGYEQFF. The chain is built from TRBV4-1 and TRBJ2-1; 8 nucleotides agree with TRBD1. The trim removed 0 bases at V and 8 bases at J, leaving 6 bases unmatched. Germline V lookup: CDR1 MGHRA, CDR2 YSYEKL. This CDR3 has 15 residues.

With respect to this clone: Other nucleotide sequences in the sample specify the same CDR3. The chain couples TRBV28 to TRBJ1-5; no definite D call. V shed 5 bases and J shed 1 base, with 15 bases lying between them. The germline V gene has CDR1 MDHEN and CDR2 SYDVKM. The length of the CDR3 is 16 residues. The CDR3 DNA follows: TGTGCCAGCAGTCTTAGACCGGGAGGGAGCAATCAGCCCCAGCATTTT. As protein: CASSLRPGGSNQPQHF.

The V gene is TRBV27, the J gene TRBJ1-1; 7 nucleotides line up with TRBD1. Germline V CDR1 and CDR2: MNHEY, SMNVEV (reference sequence). The CDR3 contains 14 residues. After removal of 2 bases from V and 1 base from J, the junction contained 1 base not matched to a gene. CDR3 nucleotide sequence: TGTGCCAGCAGTTTACGACAGGGGAACACTGAAGCTTTCTTT. Amino acid sequence: CASSLRQGNTEAFF.

The chain carries TRBV18 and TRBJ2-7; D is perhaps TRBD1 (5 bases). Germline V CDR1 and CDR2: KGHSH, LQKENI. The V gene lost 0 bases and the J gene lost 2 bases, with 5 bases spanning the gap. The CDR3 totals 13 residues. CDR3 DNA: TGTGCCAGCTCACCACCGGGGCCCTACGAGCAGTACTTC. Translating it yields CASSPPGPYEQYF. Together with reference TRBV18 and TRBJ2-7, the CDR3 gives the full variable domain: NAGVMQNPRHLVRRRGQEARLRCSPMKGHSHVYWYRQLPEEGLKFMVYLQKENIIDESGMPKERFSAEFPKEGPSILRIQQVVRGDSAAYFCASSPPGPYEQYFGPGTRLTVT.